The entry that follows covers one TCR beta chain sequence. Sequencing was performed with immunoSEQ multiplex PCR; in TCRdb, only in-frame clones are kept and a portion is missing. The sample consists of approximately 190,000 clones, approximately 91% of them appearing once. The data were taken from a study of control samples from healthy donors and cancer patients. CDR3 size: 14 residues. Between the trimmed V and J ends, which lost 5 bases and 2 bases, there was a span of 14 bases. Germline-derived CDR1 and CDR2 are GTSNPN and SVGIG (reference sequence). Material for sequencing was blood. The TCR sequence derives from a man aged 25-45 years in good health. J is TRBJ2-3 and V is TRBV30; D possibly uses TRBD1 or TRBD2 (5 bases each). CDR3 protein: CAWLKRGSTDTQYF. The CDR3 region has the DNA TGTGCCTGGCTGAAGAGGGGTTCCACAGATACGCAGTATTTT.